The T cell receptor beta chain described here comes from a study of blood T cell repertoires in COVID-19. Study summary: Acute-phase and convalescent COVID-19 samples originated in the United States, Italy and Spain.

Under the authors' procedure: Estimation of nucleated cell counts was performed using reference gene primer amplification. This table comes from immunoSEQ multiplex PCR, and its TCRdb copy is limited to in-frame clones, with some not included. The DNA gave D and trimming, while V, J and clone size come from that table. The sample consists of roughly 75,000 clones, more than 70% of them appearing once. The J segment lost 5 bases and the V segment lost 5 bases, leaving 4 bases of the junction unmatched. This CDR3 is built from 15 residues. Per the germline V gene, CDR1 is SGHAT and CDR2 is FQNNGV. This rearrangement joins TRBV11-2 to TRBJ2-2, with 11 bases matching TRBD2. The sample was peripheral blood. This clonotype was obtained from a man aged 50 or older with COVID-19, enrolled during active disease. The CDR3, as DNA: TGTGCCAGCAGCCAAATAGCGGGAGGGACCGGGGAGCTGTTTTTT. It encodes CASSQIAGGTGELFF.